This TCR beta chain was captured by sequencing in a study of T cell responses to AZD1222 COVID-19 vaccine. General observations from the study: Targets within unmutated variant regions were reportedly found for nearly half of spike-specific TCRs.

A word on this clone: Antigen: not known.

Libraries were prepared by immunoSEQ multiplex PCR; TCRdb keeps only in-frame clonotypes and omits some of them. The sample records about 170,000 clones, more than 80% being singletons. Trimming removed 2 bases from V and 5 bases from J; junction bases left unmatched: 4. Germline CDR1 is SGHAT and CDR2 is FQNNGV. This CDR3 is 14 amino acids long. Material: peripheral blood, obtained on day 0 of AZD1222 vaccination. V and J are TRBV11-2 and TRBJ2-7, with 9 positions matching TRBD1. The clonotype comes from an adult in good health. The CDR3 spells CASSLRDRDDEQYF. The CDR3 region has the DNA TGTGCCAGCAGCTTACGGGACAGGGATGACGAGCAGTACTTC.